The present T cell receptor beta chain was sequenced within a study of cytomegalovirus exposure and HLA in healthy donors. PCR involved 60 Vbeta and 13 Jbeta primers. The table came from immunoSEQ multiplex PCR; TCRdb's copy has only in-frame clones and leaves some out. The table has approximately 190,000 clones, about 80% seen once. The CDR3 consists of 11 residues. The TCR originated in a woman in her forties or fifties in good health and CMV-seropositive. Sequenced material: PBMCs. V usage is TRBV21-1 and J usage is TRBJ2-1; the D call TRBD1 from the table was never checked on the DNA. TRBV21-1 is listed as a pseudogene. CDR3 DNA: TGCTCCGGGACAGGGGGGAATGAGCAGTTCTTC. This gives the protein CSGTGGNEQFF.